Below, 13 T cell receptor beta chains from the same sample are listed, as sequenced in a study of blood T cells in healthy people across ages. A second PCR, run for about 7 to 11 cycles, used a sample-barcoded 5' primer plus a J-beta primer mix. TCRdb itself ran the 5' RACE reads through MiXCR, one entry per CDR3 protein. The data contain 1.2 million to 1.5 million distinct CDR3 sequences, around 55% of them seen just once; the ten biggest clones take up 5% to 7%. Input material: blood. The source of these receptors is a man aged 18-30 years in good health.

This chain links TRBV4-3 with TRBJ2-4; D is perhaps TRBD2 (5 bases). The CDR3 runs 12 residues. The V and J ends lost 1 base and 13 bases respectively, with 11 bases between them. Germline V gene lookup returns CDR1 LGHNA and CDR2 YSLEER. The CDR3, as DNA: TGCGCCAGCAGCCAAGCTAGAAGGGAGCAGTACTTC. It yields the protein CASSQARREQYF.

This clonotype was seen only a few times. J is TRBJ1-4 and V is TRBV5-1; the D is unclear. In germline, CDR1 is SGHRS, CDR2 YFSETQ. This CDR3 is built from 15 residues. Trimming stripped 0 bases from V and 5 bases from J, with 11 bases between. CDR3 sequence reads: CASSLDSPINEKLFF. The CDR3 DNA reads TGCGCCAGCAGCTTGGACAGCCCTATAAATGAAAAACTGTTTTTT.

This rearrangement joins TRBV7-9 to TRBJ1-1; D gene unclear. The V gene's germline CDR1 is SEHNR and CDR2 FQNEAQ (reference sequence). This CDR3 is 15 amino acids long. V lost 1 base to trimming and J lost 6 bases, with 15 bases between them. The CDR3 reads CASSLGEGRSSEAFF. The CDR3 nucleotides are TGTGCCAGCAGCTTAGGGGAGGGCAGGTCCTCTGAAGCTTTCTTT.

This chain joins TRBV20-1 and TRBJ2-7; D is unclear. The V gene lost 3 bases and the J gene lost 5 bases, with 14 bases spanning the gap. Per germline, CDR1 DFQATT and CDR2 SNEGSKA (reference sequence). The CDR3 has 13 residues. This CDR3 reads CSASGDHRNEQYF. The CDR3 coding sequence is TGCAGTGCTAGCGGAGACCACCGCAACGAGCAGTACTTC.

This clonotype was observed a handful of times. This chain connects TRBV10-3 to TRBJ1-1; D is uncertain. The CDR3 extends over 15 amino acids. Looked up from germline, CDR1 is ENHRY and CDR2 is SYGVKD. V shed 3 bases and J shed 3 bases, with 14 bases lying between them. The CDR3 loop is CAISEPEGGDTEAFF. CDR3 sequence (DNA): TGTGCCATCAGTGAACCGGAGGGTGGGGACACTGAAGCTTTCTTT.

This clonotype was recorded a few times. The chain combines TRBV4-1 with TRBJ2-7; TRBD1 matches at 8 bases. Trimming took 1 base from V and 1 from J; bases not matched to a gene: 6. The CDR3 runs to 16 residues. The germline V gene encodes CDR1 MGHRA and CDR2 YSYEKL. CDR3 nucleotide sequence: TGCGCCAGCAGCCAAGGAATGAGGACAGGGTCCTACGAGCAGTACTTC. This sequence encodes CASSQGMRTGSYEQYF.

The chain couples TRBV27 to TRBJ1-5; 7 bases map to TRBD1. Looked up from germline, CDR1 is MNHEY and CDR2 is SMNVEV (reference sequence). V was pared by 3 bases and J by 4 bases, with 12 bases of the junction left unmatched. The CDR3 runs 17 residues. The CDR3 nucleotides are TGTGCCAGCAGTTTCCTAACCCACAGGGGCCCTAATCAGCCCCAGCATTTT. It encodes CASSFLTHRGPNQPQHF.

The V and J genes are TRBV10-3 and TRBJ2-2, with 9 bases that match TRBD2. Germline loops: CDR1 ENHRY, CDR2 SYGVKD. After removal of 6 bases from V and 3 bases from J, the junction contained 11 bases not matched to a gene. The CDR3 has 17 residues. The CDR3 is CAIRPKIAGAYTGELFF. CDR3 DNA: TGTGCCATCAGACCAAAAATAGCGGGGGCATACACCGGGGAGCTGTTTTTT.

This chain uses TRBV2 with TRBJ2-3; a possible D gene is TRBD1 (5 bases). Trimming shortened V by 7 bases and J by 2 bases, and 13 bases separated the two germline ends. The CDR3 has 14 residues. Germline V lookup: CDR1 SNHLY, CDR2 FYNNEI. CDR3: CASTKGKNTDTQYF. CDR3 DNA sequence: TGTGCCAGCACAAAGGGGAAAAACACAGATACGCAGTATTTT.

The CDR3 region is CASTRDRSVYF. The DNA of the CDR3 is TGTGCCAGCACCAGGGACAGGTCGGTGTATTTT. The chain joins TRBV3-1 to TRBJ2-3; 8 bases map to TRBD1. The V and J ends lost 7 bases and 14 bases, in that order; junction bases with no gene match: 8. CDR3 length: 11 amino acids. Per the germline V gene, CDR1 is LGHDT and CDR2 is YNNKEL (reference sequence).

V gene TRBV5-1 combines with J gene TRBJ2-2; maybe TRBD1 (6 bases). CDR1 SGHRS and CDR2 YFSETQ come from the germline V gene. The CDR3 totals 15 residues. V was clipped by 0 bases and J by 4 bases, with 10 bases between them. CDR3 sequence: CASSLDRASTGELFF. In DNA, the CDR3 is TGCGCCAGCAGCTTGGACAGGGCGAGCACCGGGGAGCTGTTTTTT.

The chain combines TRBV4-2 with TRBJ1-4; D may be TRBD1 (6 bases). Trimming pared 4 bases from V and 5 bases from J, leaving 11 bases between. The CDR3 spans 14 residues. Per the germline V gene, CDR1 is LGHNA and CDR2 is YNFKEQ. The CDR3 here is CASSRRTANEKLFF. The CDR3 DNA is TGTGCCAGCAGCCGCAGGACAGCAAATGAAAAACTGTTTTTT.

This clonotype was recorded a few times. V is TRBV7-2 and J is TRBJ2-7; 11 positions agree with TRBD1. This CDR3 is built from 14 residues. V trimming: 6 bases; J trimming: 3 bases; junction bases outside the gene matches: 4. Germline V lookup: CDR1 SGHTA, CDR2 FQGNSA. CDR3 residues: CASRIGTGGYEQYF. The CDR3 DNA follows: TGTGCCAGCAGAATAGGGACAGGGGGCTACGAGCAGTACTTC.